These T cell receptor beta chains were read from a single sample in a study of tumor-infiltrating lymphocytes in glioblastoma multiforme. TCRdb called the multiplex PCR reads again in MiXCR, with one record for every CDR3 protein. The data contain roughly 10,000 distinct CDR3 sequences, roughly two thirds of them singletons. The sample taken for sequencing was brain tumor tissue. The receptor source for this set is a male donor with glioblastoma. CDR3s include the opening cysteine and the closing phenylalanine or tryptophan. D genes are given only for firm matches. The listing skips clone size in some rows; elsewhere it reads once, few, many or a size class.

V gene	clone size	D gene	J gene	CDR3 DNA	CDR3 protein
TRBV7-9	once	TRBD2	TRBJ2-2	TGTGCCAGCACCCTCACCATTGGACTAGCGGATTATACCGGTGAGCTGTTTTTT	CASTLTIGLADYTGELFF
TRBV6-6	.	.	TRBJ1-1	TGTGCCAGCGTCAGAGGGCAAGAGGACACTGAAGCTTTCTTT	CASVRGQEDTEAFF
TRBV7-8	.	.	TRBJ2-7	TGTGCCAGCAGCTTAGTACCACCCGGGGAGCAGTACTTC	CASSLVPPGEQYF
TRBV6-5	medium-sized	.	TRBJ2-7	TGTGCCAGCAGTTACTCCGGGGGCTGGTCCGAGCAGTACTTC	CASSYSGGWSEQYF
TRBV29-1	.	.	TRBJ2-3	TGTAGCGTCCTCCGGGACAAGGGGTCAGATATGCAGTATTTT	CSVLRDKGSDMQYF
TRBV6-1	medium-sized	TRBD1	TRBJ2-6	TGTGCCAGCAGTGGAACCTCCAGGGGGTCTGGGGCCAACGTCCTGACTTTC	CASSGTSRGSGANVLTF
TRBV6-5	.	.	TRBJ2-5	TGTGCTAGCAGTCTAGACGGGACAAGGGGAGAGACCCAGTACTTC	CASSLDGTRGETQYF
TRBV20-1	.	.	TRBJ1-1	TGCAGTGCCGGTATGGGGCTCGGGGGAGAGGCTTTCTTT	CSAGMGLGGEAFF
TRBV11-1	.	TRBD2	TRBJ2-3	TGTGCAAGCGGCTTAGGACTAGCGGGGAGCACAGATACGCAATATTTT	CASGLGLAGSTDTQYF
TRBV11-2	once	.	TRBJ2-5	TGTGACAGCAGCTTAGGTACGGCAGCCAAACAAGAGACCCAGTACTTC	CDSSLGTAAKQETQYF
TRBV28	.	.	TRBJ2-4	TGTGCCAGCAGTCCCCCTTCCCTAGCCAAAAACATTCAGTACTTC	CASSPPSLAKNIQYF